This T cell receptor (beta chain) was identified in a study of cytomegalovirus exposure and HLA in healthy donors. Study observations and caveats: About 87% or about 30% of the time was how often most TCR beta V segments were productive, according to an earlier analysis. Some V segments, including TRBV6-2 and TRBV6-3, were excluded as indistinguishable. Later genetic work tied a missense DCLRE1C variant to beta-chain V and J trimming.

Germline CDR1 reads SGHTA; CDR2 reads FQGNSA. The length of the CDR3 is 14 residues. Unmatched junction bases numbered 5, after V lost 5 bases and J lost 8 bases. The PCR employed 60 Vbeta primers together with 13 Jbeta primers. In the authors' methods: About 88 million unique TCR beta chains, about 11 million of them shared, were counted by a later analysis. The protocol was immunoSEQ multiplex PCR, while the TCRdb copy is restricted to in-frame clones and leaves out a portion. From that table come the V and J calls and clone size; the DNA was used to work out D and trimming. The sample consists of roughly 62,000 clones, about 80% of them appearing once. About this clone itself: What it binds is unknown.

The sequenced sample was PBMCs. This chain joins TRBV7-2 and TRBJ2-4; TRBD2 agrees at 11 bases. This sequence originates from a woman in her thirties or forties in good health and CMV-seropositive. The CDR3 reads CASSRSGGADIQYF. The CDR3 bases are TGTGCCAGCAGCCGTAGCGGGGGGGCCGACATTCAGTACTTC.